This TCR beta chain was captured in a study of technical replicates of blood from a few donors (dated by TCRdb to 2017 to 2019). Points on this clone: Its antigen target is currently unknown. Nothing much larger sits one base from this clone, and base qualities are not available.

Library preparation was by the immunoSEQ multiplex PCR assay. The table comes from immuneACCESS by way of TCRdb, which keeps in-frame sequences with V and J called. Part of the clones is missing from these tables; in studies checked, under half for an unresolved V gene and the rest for unknown reasons. Across this sample there are about 79,000 clones, with about 90% seen only once. 0.3% to 0.45% of the sample is in the top ten clones. What was sequenced was T cells isolated from PBMCs. This clonotype originated in a human donor in good health. Some clones in this sample may be carry-over from other donors' samples.

The CDR3: CATTRLLAGSYEQYF. The DNA sequence reads TGTGCCACTACCCGGCTACTAGCGGGCTCCTACGAGCAGTACTTC. The rearranged segments are TRBV5-4 and TRBJ2-7, with 9 middle bases fitting TRBD2. From the cysteine through the phenylalanine, the CDR3 covers 15 amino acids. CDR3 DNA only is kept here, 45 bases in frame from base 1. V is cut back by 9 bases and J by 0 bases, with 10 bases in the junction unmatched. Via the germline V gene (reference sequence), CDR1 is SGHNT and CDR2 YYREEE.